This T cell receptor beta chain was sequenced in a study of regulatory T cells in long-lasting Graves disease. For TCR beta, libraries came from iRepertoire HTBI primers and Arm-PCR of CDR3 regions. TCRdb redid the calling of the multiplex PCR reads with MiXCR, one entry per CDR3 protein. The sample carries 400,000 to 500,000 distinct CDR3 sequences, about 22% recorded once. The time point denotes: persistent/refractory GD, antithyroid drugs over 5 years with positive TRAb. Isolated PBMC RNA provided the starting material for the TCR library. The table lists this clonotype with many counts. CDR1 and CDR2 (germline): MNHNS, SASEGT. V was clipped by 3 bases and J by 5 bases, with 10 bases between them. The length of the CDR3 is 13 residues.

Material: peripheral blood mononuclear cells (PBMCs), obtained when the disease was refractory, from a patient treated with antithyroid drugs. The receptor was isolated from a female donor with Graves disease. The V and J genes are TRBV6-1 and TRBJ2-5; D is unresolved. This CDR3 reads CASSDRTLETQYF. In nucleotides, the CDR3 is TGTGCCAGCAGTGATCGGACCCTGGAGACCCAGTACTTC.